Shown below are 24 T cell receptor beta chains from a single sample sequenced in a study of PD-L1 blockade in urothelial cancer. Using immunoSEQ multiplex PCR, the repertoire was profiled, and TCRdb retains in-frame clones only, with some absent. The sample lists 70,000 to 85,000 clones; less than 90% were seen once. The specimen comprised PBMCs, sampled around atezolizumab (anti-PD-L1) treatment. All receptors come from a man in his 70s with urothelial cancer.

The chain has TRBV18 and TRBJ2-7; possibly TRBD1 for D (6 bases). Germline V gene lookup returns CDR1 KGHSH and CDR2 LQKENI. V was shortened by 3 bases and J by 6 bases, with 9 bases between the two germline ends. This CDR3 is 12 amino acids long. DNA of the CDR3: TGTGCCAGCTCACCGGAAGGGGGCGAGCAGTACTTC. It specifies CASSPEGGEQYF.

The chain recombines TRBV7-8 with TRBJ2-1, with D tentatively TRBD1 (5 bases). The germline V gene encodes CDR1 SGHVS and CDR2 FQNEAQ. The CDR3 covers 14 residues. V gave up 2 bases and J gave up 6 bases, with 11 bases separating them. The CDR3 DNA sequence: TGTGCCAGCAGCTTATTAAGGGGCCCCAATGAGCAGTTCTTC. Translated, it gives CASSLLRGPNEQFF.

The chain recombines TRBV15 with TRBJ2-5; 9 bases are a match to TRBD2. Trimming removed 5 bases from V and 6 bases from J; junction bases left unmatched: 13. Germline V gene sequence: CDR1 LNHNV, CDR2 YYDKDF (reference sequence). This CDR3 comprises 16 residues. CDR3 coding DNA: TGTGCCACCAGCCCGCCCCTTAGCGGGAGCCGGAAGACCCAGTACTTC. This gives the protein CATSPPLSGSRKTQYF.

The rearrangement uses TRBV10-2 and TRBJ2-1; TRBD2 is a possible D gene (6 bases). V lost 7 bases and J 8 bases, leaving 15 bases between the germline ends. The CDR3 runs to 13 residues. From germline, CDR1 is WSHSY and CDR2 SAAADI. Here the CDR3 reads CASTTRRGDEQFF. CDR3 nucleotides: TGCGCCAGCACCACCCGTCGCGGGGATGAGCAGTTCTTC.

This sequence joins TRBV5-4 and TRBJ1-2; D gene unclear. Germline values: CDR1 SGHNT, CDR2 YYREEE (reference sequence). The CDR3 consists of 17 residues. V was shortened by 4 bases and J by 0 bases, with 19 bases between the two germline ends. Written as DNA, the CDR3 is TGTGCCAGCAGCCCCCCTGGAGGAGGCAGGCCTAACTATGGCTACACCTTC. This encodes CASSPPGGGRPNYGYTF.

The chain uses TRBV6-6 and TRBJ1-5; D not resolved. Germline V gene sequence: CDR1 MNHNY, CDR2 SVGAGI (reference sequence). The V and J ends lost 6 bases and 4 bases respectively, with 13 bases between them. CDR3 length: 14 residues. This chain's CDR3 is CASSPSAVNQPQHF. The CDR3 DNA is TGTGCCAGCAGCCCCAGCGCCGTGAATCAGCCCCAGCATTTT.

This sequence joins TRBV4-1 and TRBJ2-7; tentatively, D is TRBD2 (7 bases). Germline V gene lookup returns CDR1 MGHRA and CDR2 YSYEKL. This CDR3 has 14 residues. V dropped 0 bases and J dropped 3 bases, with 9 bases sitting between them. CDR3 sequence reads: CASSQEGGLYEQYF. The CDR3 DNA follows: TGCGCCAGCAGCCAAGAGGGGGGGCTCTACGAGCAGTACTTC.

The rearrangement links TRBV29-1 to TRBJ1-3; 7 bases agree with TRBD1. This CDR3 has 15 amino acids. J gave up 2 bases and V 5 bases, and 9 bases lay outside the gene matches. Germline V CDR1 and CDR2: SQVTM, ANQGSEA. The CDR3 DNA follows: TGCAGCGTTTCGACAGGGATTGATACTGGAAACACCATATATTTT. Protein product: CSVSTGIDTGNTIYF.

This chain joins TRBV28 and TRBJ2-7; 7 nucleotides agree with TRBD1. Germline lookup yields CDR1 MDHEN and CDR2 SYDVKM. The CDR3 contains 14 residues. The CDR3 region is CATTGTEASYEQYF. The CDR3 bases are TGTGCGACTACCGGGACAGAAGCTTCCTACGAGCAGTACTTC.

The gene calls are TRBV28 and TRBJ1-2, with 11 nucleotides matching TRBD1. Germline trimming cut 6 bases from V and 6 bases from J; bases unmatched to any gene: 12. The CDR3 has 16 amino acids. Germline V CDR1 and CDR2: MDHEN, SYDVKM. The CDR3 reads CASRAGTGGFFDGYTF. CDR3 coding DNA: TGTGCCAGCAGGGCCGGGACAGGGGGGTTTTTCGATGGCTACACCTTC.

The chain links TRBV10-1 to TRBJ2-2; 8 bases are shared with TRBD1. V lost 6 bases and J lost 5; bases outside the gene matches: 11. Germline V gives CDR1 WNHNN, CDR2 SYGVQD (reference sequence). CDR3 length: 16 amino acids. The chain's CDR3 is CASSENRGDSTGELFF. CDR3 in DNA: TGCGCCAGCAGCGAAAACAGGGGGGATTCAACCGGGGAGCTGTTTTTT.

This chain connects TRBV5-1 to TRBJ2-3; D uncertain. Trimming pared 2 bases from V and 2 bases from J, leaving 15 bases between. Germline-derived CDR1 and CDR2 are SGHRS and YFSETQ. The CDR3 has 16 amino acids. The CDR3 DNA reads TGCGCCAGCAGCTTACCTCGAAACACAGACACAGATACGCAGTATTTT. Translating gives CASSLPRNTDTDTQYF.

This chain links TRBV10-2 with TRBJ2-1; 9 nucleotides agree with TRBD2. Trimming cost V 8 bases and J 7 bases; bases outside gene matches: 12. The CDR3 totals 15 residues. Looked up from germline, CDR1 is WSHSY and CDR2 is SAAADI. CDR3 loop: CASSSLAGEGNEQFF. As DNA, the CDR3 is TGCGCCAGCTCCTCTTTAGCGGGAGAGGGTAATGAGCAGTTCTTC.

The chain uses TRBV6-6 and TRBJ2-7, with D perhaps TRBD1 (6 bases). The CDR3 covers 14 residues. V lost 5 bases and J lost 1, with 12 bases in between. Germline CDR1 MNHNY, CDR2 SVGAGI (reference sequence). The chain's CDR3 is CASSPTGWSYEQYF. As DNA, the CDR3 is TGTGCCAGCAGTCCGACAGGTTGGTCCTACGAGCAGTACTTC.

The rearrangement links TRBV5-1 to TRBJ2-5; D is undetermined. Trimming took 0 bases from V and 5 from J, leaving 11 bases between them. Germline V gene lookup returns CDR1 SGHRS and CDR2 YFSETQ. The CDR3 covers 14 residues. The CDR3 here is CASSLAGYGETQYF. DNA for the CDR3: TGCGCCAGCAGCTTGGCTGGATACGGGGAGACCCAGTACTTC.

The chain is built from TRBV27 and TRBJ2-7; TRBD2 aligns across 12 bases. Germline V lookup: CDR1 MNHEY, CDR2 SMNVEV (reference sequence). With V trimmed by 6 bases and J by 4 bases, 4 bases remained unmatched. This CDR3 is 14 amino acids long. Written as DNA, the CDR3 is TGTGCCAGCAGACGAGGGACTAGCGGGTACGAGCAGTACTTC. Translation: CASRRGTSGYEQYF.

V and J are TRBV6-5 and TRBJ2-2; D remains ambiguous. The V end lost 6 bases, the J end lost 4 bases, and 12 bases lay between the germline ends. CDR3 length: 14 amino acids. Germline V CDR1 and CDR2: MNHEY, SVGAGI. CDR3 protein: CASRTPGPTGELFF. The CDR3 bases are TGTGCCAGCAGGACCCCTGGGCCCACCGGGGAGCTGTTTTTT.

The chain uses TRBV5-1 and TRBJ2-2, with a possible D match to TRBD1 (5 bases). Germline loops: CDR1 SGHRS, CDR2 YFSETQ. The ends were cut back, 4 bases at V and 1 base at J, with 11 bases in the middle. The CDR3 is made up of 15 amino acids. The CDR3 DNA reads TGCGCCAGCAGCCCCGGACACCTGAACACCGGGGAGCTGTTTTTT. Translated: CASSPGHLNTGELFF.

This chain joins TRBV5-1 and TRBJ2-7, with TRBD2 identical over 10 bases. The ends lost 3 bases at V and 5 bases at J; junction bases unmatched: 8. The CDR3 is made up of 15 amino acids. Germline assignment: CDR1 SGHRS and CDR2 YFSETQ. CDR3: CASSSGRGTSDEQYF. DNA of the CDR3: TGCGCCAGCAGCTCGGGTAGAGGGACTAGCGACGAGCAGTACTTC.

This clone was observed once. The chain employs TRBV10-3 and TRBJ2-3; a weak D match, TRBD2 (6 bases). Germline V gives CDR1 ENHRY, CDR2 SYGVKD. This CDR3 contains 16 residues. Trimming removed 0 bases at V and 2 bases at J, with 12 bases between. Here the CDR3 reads CAISESGGPATDTQYF. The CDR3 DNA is TGTGCCATCAGTGAGTCCGGGGGTCCAGCCACAGATACGCAGTATTTT.

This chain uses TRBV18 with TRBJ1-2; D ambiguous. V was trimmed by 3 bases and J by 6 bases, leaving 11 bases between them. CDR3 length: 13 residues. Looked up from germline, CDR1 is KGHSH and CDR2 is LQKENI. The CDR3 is CASSPPGSHGYTF. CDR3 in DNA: TGTGCCAGCTCACCCCCGGGTTCCCATGGCTACACCTTC. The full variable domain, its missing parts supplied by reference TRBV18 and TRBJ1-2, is NAGVMQNPRHLVRRRGQEARLRCSPMKGHSHVYWYRQLPEEGLKFMVYLQKENIIDESGMPKERFSAEFPKEGPSILRIQQVVRGDSAAYFCASSPPGSHGYTFGSGTRLTVV.

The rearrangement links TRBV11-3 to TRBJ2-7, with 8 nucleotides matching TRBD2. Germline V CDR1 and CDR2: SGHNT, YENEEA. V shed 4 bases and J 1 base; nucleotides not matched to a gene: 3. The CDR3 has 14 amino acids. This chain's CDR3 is CASSSTSGSYEQYF. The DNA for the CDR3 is TGTGCCAGCAGCTCCACTAGCGGATCCTACGAGCAGTACTTC.

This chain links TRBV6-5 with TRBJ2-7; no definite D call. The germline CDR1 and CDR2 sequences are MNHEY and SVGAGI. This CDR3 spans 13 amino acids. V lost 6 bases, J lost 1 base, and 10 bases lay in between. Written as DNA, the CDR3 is TGTGCCAGCAGGCTCCCAGGTTCCTACGAGCAGTACTTC. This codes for CASRLPGSYEQYF.

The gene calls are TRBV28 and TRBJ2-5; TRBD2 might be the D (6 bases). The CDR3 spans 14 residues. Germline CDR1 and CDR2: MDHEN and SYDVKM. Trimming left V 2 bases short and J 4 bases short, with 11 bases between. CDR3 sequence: CASSLGGRRETQYF. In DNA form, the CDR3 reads TGTGCCAGCAGTTTAGGGGGGAGGCGAGAGACCCAGTACTTC.